Each of the 13 T cell receptor beta chains below was sequenced from the same sample in a study. MiXCR, applied by TCRdb to the 5' RACE reads, yields one record per CDR3 protein. Among 50,000 to 65,000 distinct CDR3 sequences, about a fifth were seen once, and the ten largest hold under 3.5%. Treg sorting used a CD4+CD25+CD127-/low gate. Sequenced input: tumor-infiltrating Tregs sorted from the breast tumor. These receptors were collected from a female donor with breast cancer.

V and J are TRBV5-1 and TRBJ1-1, with D unresolved. This CDR3 has 15 amino acids. V gave up 4 bases and J gave up 1 base, with 14 bases separating them. The germline V gene encodes CDR1 SGHRS and CDR2 YFSETQ. DNA of the CDR3: TGCGCCAGCAGCCCGGAGGGCGGTAGGAACACTGAAGCTTTCTTT. Its protein product is CASSPEGGRNTEAFF.

This clonotype appeared many times. The gene calls are TRBV28 and TRBJ2-7; no clear D. In germline, CDR1 is MDHEN, CDR2 SYDVKM. Trimming removed 6 bases at V and 2 bases at J, with 11 bases between. The CDR3 runs to 13 residues. The CDR3 loop is CASSDGGAYEQYF. For the CDR3, the DNA is TGTGCCAGCAGCGACGGTGGGGCCTACGAGCAGTACTTC.

Relative to its sample, this clonotype is medium-sized. The genes are TRBV5-1 and TRBJ1-5, with D hard to call. V was pared by 0 bases and J by 5 bases, with 6 bases between. Germline V gene sequence: CDR1 SGHRS, CDR2 YFSETQ. The CDR3 totals 13 residues. The CDR3 bases are TGCGCCAGCAGCTTGGGGCAAGATCAGCCCCAGCATTTT. Its protein product is CASSLGQDQPQHF.

This clonotype was counted between two and nine times. The chain employs TRBV7-6 and TRBJ2-1, with a possible D match to TRBD2 (5 bases). Germline loops: CDR1 SGHVS, CDR2 FNYEAQ. The V end was cut by 6 bases, the J end by 8 bases, with 20 bases between. CDR3 length: 15 amino acids. CDR3 sequence (DNA): TGTGCCAGCAGGATGAGGGCGGAACCTACCTATGAGCAGTTCTTC. Its translation is CASRMRAEPTYEQFF.

The rearrangement joins TRBV25-1 to TRBJ1-2; D is perhaps TRBD1 (6 bases). The germline gives CDR1 MGHDK, CDR2 SYGVNS. V was clipped by 6 bases and J by 0 bases, with 11 bases between them. The CDR3 extends over 14 amino acids. For the CDR3, the DNA is TGTGCCAGCAGCCGGGACACCTCTAACTATGGCTACACCTTC. Translated: CASSRDTSNYGYTF.

This chain's CDR3 is CASSAFSCFGLETQYF. In nucleotides, the CDR3 is TGTGCCAGCAGCGCCTTTAGCTGTTTCGGTCTGGAGACCCAGTACTTC. J is TRBJ2-5 and V is TRBV7-8, with unresolved D. The CDR3 has 16 amino acids. With 5 bases removed from V and 5 bases from J, the gap between germline ends came to 21 bases. Germline lookup yields CDR1 SGHVS and CDR2 FQNEAQ.

This clonotype was counted at least ten times. The chain carries TRBV6-6 and TRBJ2-3; D perhaps matches TRBD1 (5 bases). Per germline, CDR1 MNHNY and CDR2 SVGAGI (reference sequence). CDR3 length: 16 amino acids. V lost 0 bases to trimming and J lost 4 bases, with 14 bases between them. The CDR3 protein is CASSYSGQGGADTQYF. The DNA for the CDR3 is TGTGCCAGCAGTTACTCGGGTCAGGGTGGGGCAGATACGCAGTATTTT.

This clonotype was seen more than once but under ten times. The J gene is TRBJ2-7, the V gene TRBV6-5; unclear D gene. This CDR3 spans 15 amino acids. Germline loops: CDR1 MNHEY, CDR2 SVGAGI. Deletions cut 5 bases from V and 2 bases from J, with 16 bases between. The DNA of the CDR3 is TGTGCCAGCAGTGAAAGACATACCTTGACCTACGAGCAGTACTTC. This sequence encodes CASSERHTLTYEQYF.

This clonotype has a single count. Just one base apart from a much larger clone, this may be a read error. The chain has TRBV18 and TRBJ2-3; weak D call: TRBD2 (5 bases). Trimming cost V 6 bases and J 4 bases, with 20 bases left between them. Germline-derived CDR1 and CDR2 are KGHSH and LQKENI. There are 16 residues in the CDR3. The CDR3 reads CASSQWDSERADTQYF. The CDR3 nucleotides read TGTGCCAGCTCCCAATGGGATAGCGAACGCGCAGATACGCAGTATTTT.

J is TRBJ1-1 and V is TRBV5-1, with D unresolved. Germline-derived CDR1 and CDR2 are SGHRS and YFSETQ. Trimming removed 0 bases at V and 5 bases at J, with 14 bases between. This CDR3 contains 15 residues. The CDR3 sequence: CASSLAGGYGTEAFF. The CDR3 coding sequence is TGCGCCAGCAGCTTGGCAGGTGGGTACGGAACTGAAGCTTTCTTT.

This clonotype was counted ten times or more. This chain connects TRBV5-1 to TRBJ2-1; TRBD2 is a possible D gene (6 bases). The CDR3 is 15 residues long. Per the germline V gene, CDR1 is SGHRS and CDR2 is YFSETQ. Deletions cut 4 bases from V and 3 bases from J, with 14 bases between. The CDR3 reads CASSPFSGLYNEQFF. CDR3 DNA: TGCGCCAGCAGCCCATTCAGCGGGCTCTACAATGAGCAGTTCTTC.

This chain uses TRBV12-3 or TRBV12-4 with TRBJ1-1; no firm D call. The CDR3 sequence is 14 residues long. Deletions cut 4 bases from V and 10 bases from J, with 19 bases between. CDR3 nucleotides: TGTGCCAGCAGTTCTAGAGGGAGCCTCGGAGGAGCTTTCTTT. Protein sequence: CASSSRGSLGGAFF.

This clonotype was detected only a few times. This chain joins TRBV7-9 and TRBJ1-1, with 8 bases fitting TRBD1. V dropped 3 bases and J dropped 4; count of bases not matched to a gene: 1. This CDR3 comprises 13 residues. From germline, CDR1 is SEHNR and CDR2 FQNEAQ (reference sequence). The CDR3 loop is CASSLTGATEAFF. CDR3 in DNA: TGTGCCAGCAGCTTGACAGGGGCCACTGAAGCTTTCTTT.